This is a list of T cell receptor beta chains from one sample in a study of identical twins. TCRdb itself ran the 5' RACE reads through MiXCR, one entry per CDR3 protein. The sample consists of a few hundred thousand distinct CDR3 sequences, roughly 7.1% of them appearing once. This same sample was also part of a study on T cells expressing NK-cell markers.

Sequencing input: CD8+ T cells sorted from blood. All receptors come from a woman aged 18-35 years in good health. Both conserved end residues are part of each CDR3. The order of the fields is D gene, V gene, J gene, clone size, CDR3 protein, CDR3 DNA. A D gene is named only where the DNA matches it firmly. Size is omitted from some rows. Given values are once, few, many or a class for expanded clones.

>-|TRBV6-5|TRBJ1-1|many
CASSYSVYGEAFF
TGTGCCAGCAGTTACTCGGTGTACGGTGAAGCTTTCTTT
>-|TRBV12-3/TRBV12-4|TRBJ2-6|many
CASSLSLIQGSAGANVLTF
TGTGCCAGCAGTTTATCCCTAATACAGGGTTCCGCTGGGGCCAACGTCCTGACTTTC
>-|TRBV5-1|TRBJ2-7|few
CASSPLPGHSYEQYF
TGCGCCAGCAGCCCTCTGCCGGGCCACTCCTACGAGCAGTACTTC
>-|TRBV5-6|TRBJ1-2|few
CASSLDTDFYGYTF
TGTGCCAGCAGCTTGGACACTGACTTCTATGGCTACACCTTC
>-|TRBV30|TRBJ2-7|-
CAWSPSAEQYF
TGTGCCTGGAGTCCCTCAGCCGAGCAGTACTTC
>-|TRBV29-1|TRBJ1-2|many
CSGLTDSGYTF
TGCAGCGGCCTGACGGACTCTGGCTACACCTTC
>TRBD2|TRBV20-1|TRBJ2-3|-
CSAPLAGGLADTQYF
TGCAGTGCTCCTCTAGCGGGGGGGCTGGCAGATACGCAGTATTTT
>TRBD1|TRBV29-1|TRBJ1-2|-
CSAGTGGANYGYTF
TGCAGCGCCGGGACAGGGGGAGCTAACTATGGCTACACCTTC
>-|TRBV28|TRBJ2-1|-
CASSLYSYNEQFF
TGTGCCAGCAGTTTGTACTCCTACAATGAGCAGTTCTTC
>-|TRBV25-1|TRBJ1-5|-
CASSEFEGPQHF
TGTGCCAGCAGTGAATTTGAGGGGCCCCAGCATTTT
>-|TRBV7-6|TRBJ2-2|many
CASSPESSVVTGELFF
TGTGCCAGCAGCCCCGAATCGTCGGTGGTTACCGGGGAGCTGTTTTTT
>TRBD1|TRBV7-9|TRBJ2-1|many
CASSSRQGIPNEQFF
TGTGCCAGCAGCAGCCGACAGGGAATTCCCAATGAGCAGTTCTTC
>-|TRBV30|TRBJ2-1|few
CAWNLGTADYNEQFF
TGTGCCTGGAACCTCGGAACGGCAGACTACAATGAGCAGTTCTTC
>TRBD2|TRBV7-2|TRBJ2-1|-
CASSLSSGVNNEQFF
TGTGCCAGCAGCTTATCTAGCGGGGTAAACAATGAGCAGTTCTTC
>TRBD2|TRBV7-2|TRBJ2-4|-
CASSLVGTSALF
TGTGCCAGCAGCTTAGTCGGGACTAGCGCCCTCTTC
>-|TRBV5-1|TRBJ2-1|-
CASSQDSIYNEQFF
TGCGCCAGCAGCCAAGACAGTATCTACAATGAGCAGTTCTTC
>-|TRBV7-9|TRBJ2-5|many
CASSNSWGRETQYF
TGTGCCAGCAGCAATAGTTGGGGCCGAGAGACCCAGTACTTC
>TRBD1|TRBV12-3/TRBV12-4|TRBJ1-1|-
CASRGDRRLEAFF
TGTGCCAGCAGGGGGGACAGGAGACTTGAAGCTTTCTTT
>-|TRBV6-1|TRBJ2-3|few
CASSPAFGGSTDTQYF
TGTGCCAGCAGCCCGGCTTTCGGCGGGAGCACAGATACGCAGTATTTT
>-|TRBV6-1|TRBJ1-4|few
CASSGGAGGEKLFF
TGTGCCAGCAGTGGGGGGGCCGGCGGTGAAAAACTGTTTTTT
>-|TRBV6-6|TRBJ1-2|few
CASSPDTYYGYTF
TGTGCCAGCAGCCCCGACACCTACTATGGCTACACCTTC
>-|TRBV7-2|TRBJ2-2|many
CASSSSGPPGELFF
TGTGCCAGCAGCTCCTCCGGTCCGCCCGGGGAGCTGTTTTTT
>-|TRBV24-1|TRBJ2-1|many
CATSDTSYNEQFF
TGTGCCACCAGTGATACTAGCTACAATGAGCAGTTCTTC
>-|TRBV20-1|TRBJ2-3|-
CSLPSSLTDTQYF
TGCAGTTTACCAAGCAGCCTCACAGATACGCAGTATTTT
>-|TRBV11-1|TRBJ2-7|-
CASSLPNRDEQYF
TGTGCCAGCAGCTTACCGAACAGGGACGAGCAGTACTTC
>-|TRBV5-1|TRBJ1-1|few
CASSSFDGEEAFF
TGCGCCAGCAGCTCCTTCGACGGGGAGGAAGCTTTCTTT
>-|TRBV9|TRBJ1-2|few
CASRGGPYGYTF
TGTGCCAGCAGGGGGGGCCCCTATGGCTACACCTTC
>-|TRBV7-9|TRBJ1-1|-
CASSRSLNTEAFF
TGTGCCAGCAGCCGATCCTTGAACACTGAAGCTTTCTTT
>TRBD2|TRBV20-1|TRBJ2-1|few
CSARSSGRDYNEQFF
TGCAGTGCTAGATCCAGCGGGAGGGACTACAATGAGCAGTTCTTC
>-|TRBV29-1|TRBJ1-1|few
CSVADTEAFF
TGCAGCGTTGCGGACACTGAAGCTTTCTTT
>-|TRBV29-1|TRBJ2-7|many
CSVGFTDNYEQYF
TGCAGCGTTGGTTTTACGGATAACTACGAGCAGTACTTC
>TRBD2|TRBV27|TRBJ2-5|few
CASSLVGGGPGETQYF
TGTGCCAGCAGTTTAGTTGGGGGAGGGCCGGGAGAGACCCAGTACTTC
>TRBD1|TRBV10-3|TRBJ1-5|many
CAISNGQGNQPQHF
TGTGCCATCAGTAATGGACAGGGCAATCAGCCCCAGCATTTT